There are many counts of the clone carrying this T cell receptor (beta chain). What it binds is unknown. This record comes from a study of T cells in Graves' hyperthyroidism and ophthalmopathy. Broader study findings: The blood repertoire included most of the expanded thyroid clonotypes above 0.001.

Amplification yielded TCR beta CDR3 regions, with RNA transcripts as the source. HTBI primers were employed in a first-round RT-PCR of the TCR CDR3. TCRdb reanalysed the multiplex PCR reads using MiXCR and keeps one entry per CDR3 protein. This table holds some 560,000 distinct CDR3 sequences, 14% found once. Lactation, pregnancy, other autoimmune disease or uncontrolled infection led to exclusion of patients. Germline CDR1 reads KGHDR; CDR2 reads SFDVKD. The CDR3 extends over 12 amino acids. Trimming removed 6 bases at V and 7 bases at J, with 8 bases between. The origin of this receptor is a woman aged 40 to 49 with Graves' hyperthyroidism. Input material: blood. V gene TRBV24-1 combines with J gene TRBJ2-2; tentatively, D is TRBD2 (5 bases). The CDR3 nucleotides read TGTGCCACCAGTTCCGGGGTCGGGGAGCTGTTTTTT. Translating it yields CATSSGVGELFF.